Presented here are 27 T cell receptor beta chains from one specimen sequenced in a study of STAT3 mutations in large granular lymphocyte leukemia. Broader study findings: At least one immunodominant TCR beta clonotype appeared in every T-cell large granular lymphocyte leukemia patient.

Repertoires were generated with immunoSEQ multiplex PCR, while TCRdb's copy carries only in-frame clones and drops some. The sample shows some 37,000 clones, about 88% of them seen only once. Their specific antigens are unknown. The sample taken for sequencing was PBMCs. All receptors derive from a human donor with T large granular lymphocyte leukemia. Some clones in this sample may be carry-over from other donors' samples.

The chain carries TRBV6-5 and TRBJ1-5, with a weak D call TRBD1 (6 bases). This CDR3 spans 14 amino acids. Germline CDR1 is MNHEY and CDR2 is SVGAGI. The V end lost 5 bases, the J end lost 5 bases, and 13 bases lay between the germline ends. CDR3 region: CASSEGTSDQPQHF. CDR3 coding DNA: TGTGCCAGCAGTGAGGGGACATCCGATCAGCCCCAGCATTTT.

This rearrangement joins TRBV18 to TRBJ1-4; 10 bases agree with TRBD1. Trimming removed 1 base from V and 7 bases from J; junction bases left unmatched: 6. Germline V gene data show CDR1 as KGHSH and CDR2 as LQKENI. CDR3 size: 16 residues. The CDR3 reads CASSPRTGGRSEKLFF. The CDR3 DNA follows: TGTGCCAGCTCACCACGGACAGGGGGAAGGTCTGAAAAACTGTTTTTT.

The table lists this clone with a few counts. The CDR3 region is CAWSVALGPNSPLHF. CDR3 coding DNA: TGTGCCTGGAGTGTAGCCTTAGGACCCAATTCACCCCTCCACTTT. The J gene is TRBJ1-6, the V gene TRBV30, with no clear D. Germline V lookup: CDR1 GTSNPN, CDR2 SVGIG (reference sequence). With 0 bases removed from V and 7 bases from J, the gap between germline ends came to 13 bases. The CDR3 contains 15 residues.

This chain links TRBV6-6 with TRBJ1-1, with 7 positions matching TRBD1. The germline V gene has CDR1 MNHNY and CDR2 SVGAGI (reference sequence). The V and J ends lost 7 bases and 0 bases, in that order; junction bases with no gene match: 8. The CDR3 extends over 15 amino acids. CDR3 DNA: TGTGCCAGCACCAGGGGGAGGGGGATGAACACTGAAGCTTTCTTT. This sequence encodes CASTRGRGMNTEAFF.

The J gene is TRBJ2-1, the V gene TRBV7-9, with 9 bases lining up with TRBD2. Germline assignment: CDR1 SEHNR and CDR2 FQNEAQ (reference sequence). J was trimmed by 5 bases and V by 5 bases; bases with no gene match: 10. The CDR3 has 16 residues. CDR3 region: CASSPRRTSEDNEQFF. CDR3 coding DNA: TGTGCCAGCAGCCCAAGGCGGACTAGCGAGGACAATGAGCAGTTCTTC. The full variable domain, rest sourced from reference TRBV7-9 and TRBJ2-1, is DTGVSQNPRHKITKRGQNVTFRCDPISEHNRLYWYRQTLGQGPEFLTYFQNEAQLEKSRLLSDRFSAERPKGSFSTLEIQRTEQGDSAMYLCASSPRRTSEDNEQFFGPGTRLTVL.

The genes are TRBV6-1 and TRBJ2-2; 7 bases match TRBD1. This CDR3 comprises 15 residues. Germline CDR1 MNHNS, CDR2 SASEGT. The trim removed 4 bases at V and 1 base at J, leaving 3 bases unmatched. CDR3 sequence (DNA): TGTGCCAGCAGTGGGGGGACAGTGAACACCGGGGAGCTGTTTTTT. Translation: CASSGGTVNTGELFF.

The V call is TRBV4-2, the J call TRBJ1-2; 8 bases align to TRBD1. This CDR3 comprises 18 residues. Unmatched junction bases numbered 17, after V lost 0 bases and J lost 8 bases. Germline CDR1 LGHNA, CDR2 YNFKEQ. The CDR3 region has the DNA TGTGCCAGCAGCCAAGATTGGCCTTACGGACAGGGTACTTGGGGCTACACCTTC. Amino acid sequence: CASSQDWPYGQGTWGYTF.

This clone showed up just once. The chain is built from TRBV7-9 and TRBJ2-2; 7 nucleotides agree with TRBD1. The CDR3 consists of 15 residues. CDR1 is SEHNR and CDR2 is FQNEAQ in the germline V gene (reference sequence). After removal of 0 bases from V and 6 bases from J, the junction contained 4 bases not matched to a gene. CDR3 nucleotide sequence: TGTGCCAGCAGCTTAGCAGGGGGCGACGCCGGGGAGCTGTTTTTT. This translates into CASSLAGGDAGELFF.

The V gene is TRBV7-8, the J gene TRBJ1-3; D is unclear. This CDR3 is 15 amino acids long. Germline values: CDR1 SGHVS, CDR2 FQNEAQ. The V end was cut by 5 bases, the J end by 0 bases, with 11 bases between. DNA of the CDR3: TGTGCCAGCAGCGGCAGAGGCCGCTCTGGAAACACCATATATTTT. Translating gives CASSGRGRSGNTIYF.

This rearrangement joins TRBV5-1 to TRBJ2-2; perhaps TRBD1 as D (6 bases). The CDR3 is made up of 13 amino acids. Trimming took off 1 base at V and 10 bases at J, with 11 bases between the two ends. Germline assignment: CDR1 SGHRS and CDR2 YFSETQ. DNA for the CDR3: TGCGCCAGCAGCTTGACAGGGCCCGCGGAGCTGTTTTTT. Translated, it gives CASSLTGPAELFF.

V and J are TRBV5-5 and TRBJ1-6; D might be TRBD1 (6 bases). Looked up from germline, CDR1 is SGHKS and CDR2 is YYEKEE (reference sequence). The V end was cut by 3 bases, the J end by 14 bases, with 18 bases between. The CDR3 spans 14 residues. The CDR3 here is CASSSGHPEWALHF. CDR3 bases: TGTGCCAGCAGCTCGGGACACCCCGAATGGGCCCTCCACTTT. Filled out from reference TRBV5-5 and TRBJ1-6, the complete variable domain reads DAGVTQSPTHLIKTRGQQVTLRCSPISGHKSVSWYQQVLGQGPQFIFQYYEKEERGRGNFPDRFSARQFPNYSSELNVNALLLGDSALYLCASSSGHPEWALHFGNGTRLTVT.

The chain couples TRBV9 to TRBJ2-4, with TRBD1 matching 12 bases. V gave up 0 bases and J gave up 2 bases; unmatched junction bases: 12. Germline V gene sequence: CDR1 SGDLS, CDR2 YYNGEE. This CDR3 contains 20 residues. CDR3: CASSVVVVEGTGGTKNIQYF. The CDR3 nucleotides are TGTGCCAGCAGCGTAGTAGTAGTAGAGGGGACAGGGGGCACCAAAAACATTCAGTACTTC.

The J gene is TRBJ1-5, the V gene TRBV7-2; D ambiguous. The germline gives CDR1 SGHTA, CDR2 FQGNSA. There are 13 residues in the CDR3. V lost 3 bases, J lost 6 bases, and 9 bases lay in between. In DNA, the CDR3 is TGTGCCAGCAGCTTTTCTTGGGGTCAGCCCCAGCATTTT. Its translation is CASSFSWGQPQHF.

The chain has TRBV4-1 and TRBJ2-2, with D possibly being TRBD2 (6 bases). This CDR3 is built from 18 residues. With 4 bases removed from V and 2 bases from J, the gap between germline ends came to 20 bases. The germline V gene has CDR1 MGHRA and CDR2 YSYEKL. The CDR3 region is CASSRPAGSRTNTGELFF. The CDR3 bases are TGCGCCAGCAGCCGCCCCGCGGGAAGCAGGACAAACACCGGGGAGCTGTTTTTT.

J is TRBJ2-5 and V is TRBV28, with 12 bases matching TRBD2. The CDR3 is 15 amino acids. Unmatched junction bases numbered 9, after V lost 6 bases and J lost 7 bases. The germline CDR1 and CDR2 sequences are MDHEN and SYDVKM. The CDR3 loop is CASSKRLAGVVTQYF. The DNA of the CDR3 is TGTGCCAGCAGCAAAAGACTAGCGGGGGTGGTGACCCAGTACTTC.

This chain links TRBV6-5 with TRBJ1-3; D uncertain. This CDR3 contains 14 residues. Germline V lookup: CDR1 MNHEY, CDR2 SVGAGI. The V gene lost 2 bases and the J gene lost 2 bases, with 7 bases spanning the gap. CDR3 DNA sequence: TGTGCCAGCAGTTACCTTGAGACTGGAAACACCATATATTTT. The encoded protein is CASSYLETGNTIYF.

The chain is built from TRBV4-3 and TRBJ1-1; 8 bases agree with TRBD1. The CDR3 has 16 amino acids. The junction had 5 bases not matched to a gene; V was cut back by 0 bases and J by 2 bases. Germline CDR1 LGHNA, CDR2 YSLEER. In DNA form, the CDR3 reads TGCGCCAGCAGCCAAGATCCGCAGGGGGCAAACACTGAAGCTTTCTTT. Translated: CASSQDPQGANTEAFF.

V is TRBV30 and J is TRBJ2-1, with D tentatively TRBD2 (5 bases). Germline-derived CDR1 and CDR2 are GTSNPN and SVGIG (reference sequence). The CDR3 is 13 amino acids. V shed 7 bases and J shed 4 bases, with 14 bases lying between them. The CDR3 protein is CAYQLEFYNEQFF. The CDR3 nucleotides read TGTGCCTACCAACTAGAGTTTTACAATGAGCAGTTCTTC.

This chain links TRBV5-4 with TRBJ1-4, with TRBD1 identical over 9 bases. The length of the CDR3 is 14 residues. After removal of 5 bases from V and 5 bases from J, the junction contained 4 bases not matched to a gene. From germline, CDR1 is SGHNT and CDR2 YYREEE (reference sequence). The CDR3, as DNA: TGTGCCAGCAGTACAGGGGGCCAGAATGAAAAACTGTTTTTT. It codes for CASSTGGQNEKLFF.

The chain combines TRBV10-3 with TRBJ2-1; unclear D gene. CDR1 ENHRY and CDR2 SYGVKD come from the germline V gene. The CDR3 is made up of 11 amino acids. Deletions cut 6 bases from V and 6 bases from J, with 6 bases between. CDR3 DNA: TGTGCCATCAGCGAGAGCAATGAGCAGTTCTTC. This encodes CAISESNEQFF.

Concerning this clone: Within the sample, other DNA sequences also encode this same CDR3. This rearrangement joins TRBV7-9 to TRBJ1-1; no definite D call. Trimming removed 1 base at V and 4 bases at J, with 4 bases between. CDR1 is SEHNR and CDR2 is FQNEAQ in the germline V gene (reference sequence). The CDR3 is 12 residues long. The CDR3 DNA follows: TGTGCCAGCAGCTTAGTCGTCACTGAAGCTTTCTTT. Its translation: CASSLVVTEAFF.

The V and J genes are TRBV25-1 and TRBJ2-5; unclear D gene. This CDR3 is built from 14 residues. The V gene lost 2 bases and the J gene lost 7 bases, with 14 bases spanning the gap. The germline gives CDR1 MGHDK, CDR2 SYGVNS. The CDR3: CASSEGPHKGTQYF. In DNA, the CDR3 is TGTGCCAGCAGTGAAGGTCCCCATAAGGGGACCCAGTACTTC.

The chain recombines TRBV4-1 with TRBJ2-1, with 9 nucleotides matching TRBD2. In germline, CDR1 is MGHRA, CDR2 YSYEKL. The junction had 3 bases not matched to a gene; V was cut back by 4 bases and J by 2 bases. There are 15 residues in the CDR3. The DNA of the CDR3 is TGCGCCAGCAGCCCCGGCGGGGGGGCCTACAATGAGCAGTTCTTC. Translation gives CASSPGGGAYNEQFF.

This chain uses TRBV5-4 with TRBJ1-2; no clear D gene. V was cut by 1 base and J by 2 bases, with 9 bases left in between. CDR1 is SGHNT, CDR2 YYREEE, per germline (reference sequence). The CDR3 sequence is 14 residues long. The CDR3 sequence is CASSLKTENYGYTF. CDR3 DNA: TGTGCCAGCAGCTTGAAGACCGAAAACTATGGCTACACCTTC.

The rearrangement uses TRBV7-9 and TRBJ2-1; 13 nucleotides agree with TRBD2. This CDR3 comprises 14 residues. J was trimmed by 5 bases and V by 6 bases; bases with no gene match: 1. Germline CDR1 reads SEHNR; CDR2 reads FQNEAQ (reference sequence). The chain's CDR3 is CASRLAGGDNEQFF. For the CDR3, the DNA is TGTGCCAGCAGACTAGCGGGGGGGGACAATGAGCAGTTCTTC.

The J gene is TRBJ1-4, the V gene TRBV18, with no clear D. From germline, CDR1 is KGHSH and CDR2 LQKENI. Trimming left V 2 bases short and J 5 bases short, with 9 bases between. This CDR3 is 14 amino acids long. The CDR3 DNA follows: TGTGCCAGCTCACCAGTCGTTCCCAATGAAAAACTGTTTTTT. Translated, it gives CASSPVVPNEKLFF.

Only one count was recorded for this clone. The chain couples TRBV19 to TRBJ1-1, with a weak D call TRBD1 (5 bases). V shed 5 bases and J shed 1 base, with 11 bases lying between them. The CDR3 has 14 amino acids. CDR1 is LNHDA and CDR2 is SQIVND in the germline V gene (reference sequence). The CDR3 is CASSPRDENTEAFF. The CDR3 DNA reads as TGTGCCAGTAGTCCCCGGGACGAGAACACTGAAGCTTTCTTT.